Below, 12 T cell receptor beta chains from the same sample are listed, as sequenced in a study of identical twins. TCRdb passed the 5' RACE reads through MiXCR, listing each CDR3 protein once. Among about 570,000 distinct CDR3 sequences listed, 9.6% were seen once. These data were also filed under a second study, of yellow fever vaccine responses in identical twins.

The source material was PBMCs. Receptor source: a woman younger than 35 in good health.

This clonotype was detected ten times or more. The rearrangement links TRBV6-1 to TRBJ1-5; D perhaps matches TRBD1 (5 bases). Looked up from germline, CDR1 is MNHNS and CDR2 is SASEGT. The V end lost 6 bases, the J end lost 3 bases, and 18 bases lay between the germline ends. This CDR3 is built from 16 residues. CDR3 DNA sequence: TGTGCCAGCAGCCGAAAAACCCGACAGATCAATCAGCCCCAGCATTTT. Translation gives CASSRKTRQINQPQHF.

The chain recombines TRBV11-1 with TRBJ2-3; possibly TRBD2 for D (6 bases). Germline-derived CDR1 and CDR2 are SGHAT and FQDESV (reference sequence). The V and J ends lost 4 bases and 3 bases respectively, with 8 bases between them. CDR3 length: 13 amino acids. The CDR3 region is CASSWGLTDTQYF. In DNA form, the CDR3 reads TGTGCCAGCAGCTGGGGACTTACAGATACGCAGTATTTT.

This clonotype occurred a few times. The chain couples TRBV20-1 to TRBJ2-7, with D perhaps being TRBD1 or TRBD2 (5 bases each). Germline V gene sequence: CDR1 DFQATT, CDR2 SNEGSKA (reference sequence). This CDR3 contains 14 residues. V was shortened by 6 bases and J by 6 bases, with 21 bases between the two germline ends. In DNA form, the CDR3 reads TGCAGTGCCCATTATCAGGGAGATATCTCCGAGCAGTACTTC. Its translation: CSAHYQGDISEQYF.

In the case of this clonotype: At one of its ends the junction is not consistent with the germline gene, which may arise from a read error. The chain links TRBV7-8 to TRBJ2-7, with D tentatively TRBD1 or TRBD2 (5 bases each). The length of the CDR3 is 17 residues. CDR1 is SGHVS and CDR2 is FQNEAQ in the germline V gene. The CDR3 sequence is CASSLDTGAQSSYELYF. The CDR3 nucleotides read TGTGCCAGCAGCTTAGATACCGGGGCACAGAGCTCCTACGAGCTGTACTTC.

This clonotype was observed many times. The chain recombines TRBV12-3 or TRBV12-4 with TRBJ2-3; D gene ambiguous. The CDR3 has 14 residues. Trimming cost V 2 bases and J 2 bases, with 8 bases left between them. The CDR3 bases are TGTGCCAGCAGTTTAAACTTACTCACAGATACGCAGTATTTT. Translation gives CASSLNLLTDTQYF.

The chain is built from TRBV6-2 or TRBV6-3 and TRBJ2-4; 10 bases map to TRBD2. After removal of 5 bases from V and 5 bases from J, the junction contained 9 bases not matched to a gene. The CDR3 length is 16 residues. Germline CDR1 reads MNHEY; CDR2 reads SVGEGT. This CDR3 reads CASSGRLAGEQNIQYF. CDR3 sequence (DNA): TGTGCCAGCAGTGGCCGCCTAGCGGGAGAGCAAAACATTCAGTACTTC.

The CDR3 sequence: CASSLIQGLTDTQYF. CDR3 sequence (DNA): TGCGCCAGCAGCTTGATACAGGGTTTAACAGATACGCAGTATTTT. The chain employs TRBV5-1 and TRBJ2-3; D is possibly TRBD1 (6 bases). The V end was cut by 1 base, the J end by 3 bases, with 12 bases between. The CDR3 is made up of 15 amino acids. Germline CDR1 is SGHRS and CDR2 is YFSETQ. Together with reference TRBV5-1 and TRBJ2-3, the CDR3 gives the full variable domain: KAGVTQTPRYLIKTRGQQVTLSCSPISGHRSVSWYQQTPGQGLQFLFEYFSETQRNKGNFPGRFSGRQFSNSRSEMNVSTLELGDSALYLCASSLIQGLTDTQYFGPGTRLTVL.

This clonotype was detected a few times. The gene calls are TRBV7-9 and TRBJ1-4; D is perhaps TRBD1 (6 bases). Germline CDR1 and CDR2: SEHNR and FQNEAQ (reference sequence). Trimming removed 6 bases at V and 12 bases at J, with 14 bases between. The CDR3 runs to 12 residues. CDR3 loop: CASREDRTELFF. The CDR3 region has the DNA TGTGCCAGCAGGGAAGACAGGACGGAACTGTTTTTT.

CDR3 loop: CASSLFPGPYEQYF. In DNA, the CDR3 is TGCGCCAGCAGCTTGTTTCCAGGGCCCTACGAGCAGTACTTC. The chain combines TRBV5-1 with TRBJ2-7; a possible D gene is TRBD1 (5 bases). Per germline, CDR1 SGHRS and CDR2 YFSETQ. V lost 1 base and J 2 bases, leaving 10 bases between the germline ends. CDR3 length: 14 residues.

The rearrangement uses TRBV9 and TRBJ2-7, with a possible D match to TRBD1 (5 bases). The CDR3 has 16 residues. V dropped 0 bases and J dropped 6 bases, with 19 bases sitting between them. Germline CDR1 and CDR2: SGDLS and YYNGEE. The CDR3: CASSVDVGQKRGEQYF. The CDR3 DNA follows: TGTGCCAGCAGCGTAGATGTAGGGCAAAAAAGGGGCGAGCAGTACTTC. Complete variable domain (other parts from reference TRBV9 and TRBJ2-7): DSGVTQTPKHLITATGQRVTLRCSPRSGDLSVYWYQQSLDQGLQFLIQYYNGEERAKGNILERFSAQQFPDLHSELNLSSLELGDSALYFCASSVDVGQKRGEQYFGPGTRLTVT.

As concerns this clonotype: Possible read error: a much larger clone is one base away. This chain connects TRBV18 to TRBJ2-3; D uncertain. The germline gives CDR1 KGHSH, CDR2 LQKENI. CDR3 length equals 14 residues. This chain's CDR3 is CASSPGVSTETQYF. DNA of the CDR3: TGTGCCAGCTCACCAGGCGTATCCACAGAAACGCAGTATTTT.

The chain employs TRBV5-1 and TRBJ2-7; 9 bases align to TRBD1. Germline values: CDR1 SGHRS, CDR2 YFSETQ. Unmatched junction bases numbered 4, after V lost 0 bases and J lost 3 bases. The CDR3 consists of 15 residues. The CDR3 bases are TGCGCCAGCAGCTTGGTGGACAGGGGCCTCTACGAGCAGTACTTC. It is translated as CASSLVDRGLYEQYF.